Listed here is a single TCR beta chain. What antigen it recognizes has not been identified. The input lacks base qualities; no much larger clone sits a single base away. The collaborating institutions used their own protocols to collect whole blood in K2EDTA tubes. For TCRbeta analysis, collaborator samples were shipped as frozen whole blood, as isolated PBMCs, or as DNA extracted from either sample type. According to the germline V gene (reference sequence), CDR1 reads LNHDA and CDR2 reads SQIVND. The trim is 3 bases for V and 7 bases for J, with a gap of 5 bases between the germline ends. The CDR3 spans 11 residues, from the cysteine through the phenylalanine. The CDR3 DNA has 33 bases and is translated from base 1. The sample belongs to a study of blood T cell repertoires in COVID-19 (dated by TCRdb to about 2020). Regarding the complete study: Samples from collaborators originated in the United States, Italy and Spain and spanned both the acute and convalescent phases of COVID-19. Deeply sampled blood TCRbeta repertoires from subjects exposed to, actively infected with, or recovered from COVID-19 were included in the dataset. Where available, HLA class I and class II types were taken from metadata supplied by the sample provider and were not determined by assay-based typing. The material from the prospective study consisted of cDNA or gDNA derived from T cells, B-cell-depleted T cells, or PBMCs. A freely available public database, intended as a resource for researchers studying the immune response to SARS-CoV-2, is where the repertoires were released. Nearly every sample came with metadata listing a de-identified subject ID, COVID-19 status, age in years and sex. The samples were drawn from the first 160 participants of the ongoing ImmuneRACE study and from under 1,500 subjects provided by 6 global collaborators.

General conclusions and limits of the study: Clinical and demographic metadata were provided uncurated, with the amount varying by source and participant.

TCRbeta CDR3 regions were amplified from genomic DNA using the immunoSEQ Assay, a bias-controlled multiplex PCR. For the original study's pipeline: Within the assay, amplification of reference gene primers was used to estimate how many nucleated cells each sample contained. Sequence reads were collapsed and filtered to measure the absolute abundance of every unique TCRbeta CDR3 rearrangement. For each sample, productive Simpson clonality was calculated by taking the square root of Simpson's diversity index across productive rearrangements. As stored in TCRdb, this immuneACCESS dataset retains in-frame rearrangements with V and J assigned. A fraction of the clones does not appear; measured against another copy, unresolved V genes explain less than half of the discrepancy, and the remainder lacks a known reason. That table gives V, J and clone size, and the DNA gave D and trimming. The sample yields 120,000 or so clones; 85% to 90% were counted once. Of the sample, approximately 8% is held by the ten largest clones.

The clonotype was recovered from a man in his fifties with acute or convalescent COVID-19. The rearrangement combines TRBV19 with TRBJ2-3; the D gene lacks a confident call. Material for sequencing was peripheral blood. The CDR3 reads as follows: CASSIFNTQYF. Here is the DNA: TGTGCCAGTAGTATTTTCAATACGCAGTATTTT. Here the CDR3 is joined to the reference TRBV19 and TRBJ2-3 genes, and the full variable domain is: DGGITQSPKYLFRKEGQNVTLSCEQNLNHDAMYWYRQDPGQGLRLIYYSQIVNDFQKGDIAEGYSVSREKKESFPLTVTSAQKNPTAFYLCASSIFNTQYFGPGTRLTVL.